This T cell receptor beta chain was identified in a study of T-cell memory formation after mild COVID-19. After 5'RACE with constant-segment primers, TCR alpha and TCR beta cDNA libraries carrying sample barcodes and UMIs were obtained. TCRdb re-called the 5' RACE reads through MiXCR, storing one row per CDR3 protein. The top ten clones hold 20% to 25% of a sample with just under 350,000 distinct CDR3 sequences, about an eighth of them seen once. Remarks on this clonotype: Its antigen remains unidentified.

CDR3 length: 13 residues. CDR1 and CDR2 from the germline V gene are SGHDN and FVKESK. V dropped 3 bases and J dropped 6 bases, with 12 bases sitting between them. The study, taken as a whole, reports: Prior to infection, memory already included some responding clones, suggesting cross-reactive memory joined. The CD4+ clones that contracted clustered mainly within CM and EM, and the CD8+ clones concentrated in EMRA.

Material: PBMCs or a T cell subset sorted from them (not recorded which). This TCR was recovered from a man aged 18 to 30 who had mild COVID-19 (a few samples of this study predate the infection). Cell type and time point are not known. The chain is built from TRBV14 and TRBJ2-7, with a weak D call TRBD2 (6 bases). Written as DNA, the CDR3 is TGTGCCAGCAGCCAGGGAGGCTGGGGCGAGCAGTACGTC. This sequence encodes CASSQGGWGEQYV.